Listed below are T cell receptor beta chains from one sample, sequenced in a study of stem cell transplantation in POMP-related autoinflammatory disease. The data were produced by immunoSEQ multiplex PCR, yet TCRdb's version contains in-frame clones alone and is incomplete. The sample shows some 31,000 clones, 88% of them seen only once. Source: CD4+ T cells from PBMCs, taken before stem cell transplantation. The receptors derive from a human donor with POMP-related autoinflammation and immune dysregulation (PRAID). Each CDR3 is given with its conserved first and last residue.

CDR3: CASRGRRGDTEAFF; V: TRBV2
CDR3: CASSPIDGSYEQYF; V: TRBV5-1
CDR3: CASSVSGGYSYEQYF; V: TRBV6-1
CDR3: CASSLTGYTF; V: TRBV5-5
CDR3: CASSLGGGEADTQYF; V: TRBV11-3
CDR3: CASSIHGGGYGYTF; V: TRBV7-2
CDR3: CASRRLAGAHTETQYF; V: TRBV2
CDR3: CASSVGGGLETQYF; V: TRBV2
CDR3: CASSSFPRDYEQYF; V: TRBV9
CDR3: CASESGQRGQETQYF; V: TRBV28
CDR3: CSVGGTGKHEQYF; V: TRBV29-1
CDR3: CASSQVRGGETQYF; V: TRBV4-1
CDR3: CASQGGGETQYF; V: TRBV11-2
CDR3: CASRRATRPTDTQYF; V: TRBV19
CDR3: CASSLERGAYNEQFF; V: TRBV2
CDR3: CASSEYNEPQHF; V: TRBV25-1
CDR3: CASRRPGTVGNEQFF; V: TRBV2
CDR3: CASSLGGALGYEQYF; V: TRBV27
CDR3: CASSLEGARTDTQYF; V: TRBV7-9
CDR3: CASSLAGSQETQYF; V: TRBV5-1
CDR3: CASSSGQGRETQYF; V: TRBV5-1
CDR3: CASSSTYQGVETEAFF; V: TRBV5-1
CDR3: CASSLLPVTGELFF; V: TRBV5-6
CDR3: CASSLKGLGETQYF; V: TRBV7-9
CDR3: CASSLMEHSGTEAFF; V: TRBV5-1
CDR3: CASSQGHNQPQHF; V: TRBV6-5
CDR3: CASSDPGGPGADTQYF; V: TRBV6-4
CDR3: CASSLGPTNEKLFF; V: TRBV5-1
CDR3: CASSLGDRGAEQYF; V: TRBV5-1
CDR3: CASSLITNTGELFF; V: TRBV7-3
CDR3: CASSTGAAREEDTQYF; V: TRBV5-1
CDR3: CASSLEGETQYF; V: TRBV5-1
CDR3: CAWRGRGVNYGYTF; V: TRBV30
CDR3: CASSYQGYQPQHF; V: TRBV7-8
CDR3: CASRSGDSLPYNEQFF; V: TRBV28
CDR3: CASSLVAGVETQYF; V: TRBV5-1
CDR3: CASSSAGTYEQYF; V: TRBV5-6